Shown below are 8 T cell receptor beta chains from a single sample sequenced in a study of T cells after yellow fever vaccination. TCRdb reanalysed the 5' RACE reads using MiXCR and keeps one entry per CDR3 protein. The data show 25,000 to 40,000 distinct CDR3 sequences, with 6% to 8.5% seen just once and about 22% held by the top ten. The sample here was PBMCs, either bulk or a sorted T-cell subset (CD4+, CD8+, memory, or dextramer-sorted; not recorded which), taken on the day of the first yellow fever vaccination. These receptors originate from a man aged 18 to 35 who received the YFV17D yellow fever vaccine.

In this sample, this clonotype turned up a few times. The V gene is TRBV20-1, the J gene TRBJ1-6; D is uncertain. Deletions cut 7 bases from V and 7 bases from J, with 11 bases between. Per the germline V gene, CDR1 is DFQATT and CDR2 is SNEGSKA (reference sequence). This CDR3 has 12 residues. In DNA form, the CDR3 reads TGCAGTGTGGTGGGAGGAAATTCACCCCTCCACTTT. Amino acid sequence: CSVVGGNSPLHF.

This clonotype has a count of ten or more. The chain has TRBV11-2 and TRBJ2-3; 8 nucleotides align to TRBD2. V trimming: 1 base; J trimming: 2 bases; junction bases outside the gene matches: 5. The CDR3 is made up of 16 amino acids. Germline CDR1 SGHAT, CDR2 FQNNGV. In nucleotides, the CDR3 is TGTGCCAGCAGCTTAGTAGTCGGGGGGGCCACAGATACGCAGTATTTT. This encodes CASSLVVGGATDTQYF.

This clonotype has more than one count but fewer than ten. This rearrangement joins TRBV19 to TRBJ2-3; D remains ambiguous. V shed 5 bases and J shed 1 base, with 4 bases lying between them. CDR1 is LNHDA and CDR2 is SQIVND in the germline V gene (reference sequence). CDR3 length equals 12 residues. CDR3 protein: CASSEGTDTQYF. CDR3 coding DNA: TGTGCCAGTAGTGAGGGCACAGATACGCAGTATTTT.

The chain joins TRBV4-2 to TRBJ1-2; D call uncertain. Germline CDR1 and CDR2: LGHNA and YNFKEQ. The V gene lost 2 bases and the J gene lost 4 bases, with 17 bases spanning the gap. This CDR3 region has 16 residues. The CDR3 sequence is CASSQLEIPASYGYTF. The CDR3 DNA reads TGTGCCAGCAGCCAACTCGAGATACCGGCGAGCTATGGCTACACCTTC.

This clonotype was picked up many times. The chain joins TRBV4-2 to TRBJ2-1; D uncertain. Deletions cut 1 base from V and 1 base from J, with 8 bases between. CDR3 size: 15 residues. Germline CDR1 and CDR2: LGHNA and YNFKEQ. Here the CDR3 DNA reads TGTGCCAGCAGCCAAGGTGCGGAGTCCTACAATGAGCAGTTCTTC. Residues: CASSQGAESYNEQFF.

This clonotype was seen ten or more times. The chain has TRBV20-1 and TRBJ2-3; no firm D call. This CDR3 region has 11 residues. Trimming shortened V by 3 bases and J by 5 bases, and 6 bases separated the two germline ends. Germline V gene sequence: CDR1 DFQATT, CDR2 SNEGSKA (reference sequence). In nucleotides, the CDR3 is TGCAGTGCTAGCGGTGGAGATACGCAGTATTTT. Its protein product is CSASGGDTQYF.

Ten or more counts support this clonotype. The chain has TRBV4-2 and TRBJ2-1; 9 nucleotides match TRBD2. The CDR3 spans 21 residues. Germline CDR1 is LGHNA and CDR2 is YNFKEQ. The V gene end was trimmed by 0 bases and the J gene end by 0 bases; junction bases not matched to a gene: 15. As DNA, the CDR3 is TGTGCCAGCAGCCAAGATCTCGTAGCGGGGGCCTTCTTAAGCTCCTACAATGAGCAGTTCTTC. It specifies CASSQDLVAGAFLSSYNEQFF.

The V gene is TRBV5-4, the J gene TRBJ2-1; a weak D match, TRBD2 (6 bases). The CDR3 is 16 amino acids. CDR1 is SGHNT, CDR2 YYREEE, per germline (reference sequence). Trimming stripped 4 bases from V and 0 bases from J, with 14 bases between. The chain's CDR3 is CASSTGGASSYNEQFF. CDR3 DNA: TGTGCCAGCAGCACCGGAGGGGCCTCCTCCTACAATGAGCAGTTCTTC.